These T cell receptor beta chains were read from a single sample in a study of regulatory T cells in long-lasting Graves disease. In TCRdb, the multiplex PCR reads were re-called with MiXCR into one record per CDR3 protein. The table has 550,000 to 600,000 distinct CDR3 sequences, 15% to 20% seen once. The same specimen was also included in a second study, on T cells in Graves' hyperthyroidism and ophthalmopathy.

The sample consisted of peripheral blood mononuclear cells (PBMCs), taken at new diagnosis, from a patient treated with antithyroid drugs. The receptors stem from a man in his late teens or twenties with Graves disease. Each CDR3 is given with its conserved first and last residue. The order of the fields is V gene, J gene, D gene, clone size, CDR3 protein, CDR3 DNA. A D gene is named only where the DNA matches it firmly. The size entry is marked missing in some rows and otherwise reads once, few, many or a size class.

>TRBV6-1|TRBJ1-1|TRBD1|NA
CASTQGKNTEAFF
TGTGCCAGTACACAGGGGAAGAACACTGAAGCTTTCTTT
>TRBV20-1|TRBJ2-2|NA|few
CSARGQVITGELFF
TGCAGTGCTAGAGGTCAGGTTATCACCGGGGAGCTGTTTTTT
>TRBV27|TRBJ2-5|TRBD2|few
CASSLRLAGDQETQYF
TGTGCCAGCAGTTTAAGACTAGCGGGAGACCAAGAGACCCAGTACTTC
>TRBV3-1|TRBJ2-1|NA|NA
CASSQVWGAYNEQFF
TGTGCCAGCAGCCAGGTCTGGGGAGCCTACAATGAGCAGTTCTTC
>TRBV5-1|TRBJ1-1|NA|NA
CASSIRTENTEAFF
TGCGCCAGCAGCATCCGGACAGAGAACACTGAAGCTTTCTTT
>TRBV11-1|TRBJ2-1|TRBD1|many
CASSLARTGPYNEQFF
TGTGCCAGCAGCTTAGCGAGGACAGGACCCTACAATGAGCAGTTCTTC
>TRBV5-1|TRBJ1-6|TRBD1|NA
CASSSGTATNSPLHF
TGCGCCAGCAGCTCCGGGACAGCCACTAATTCACCCCTCCACTTT
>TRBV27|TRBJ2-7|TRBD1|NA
CASSRKPGQASYEQYF
TGTGCCAGCAGTCGCAAACCGGGACAGGCCTCCTACGAGCAGTACTTC
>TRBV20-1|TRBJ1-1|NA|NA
CSARVGTRGTEAFF
TGCAGTGCTAGAGTGGGGACGAGGGGGACTGAAGCTTTCTTT
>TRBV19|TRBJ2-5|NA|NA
CASSRGPQQTQYF
TGTGCCAGTTCACGTGGGCCCCAGCAGACCCAGTACTTC
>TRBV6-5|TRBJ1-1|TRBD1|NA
CASSFSFPGQGNTEAFF
TGTGCCAGCAGTTTCTCATTCCCGGGACAGGGGAACACTGAAGCTTTCTTT
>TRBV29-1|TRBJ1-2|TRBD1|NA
CSVGGTGVADGYTF
TGCAGCGTAGGTGGGACAGGGGTGGCTGATGGCTACACCTTC
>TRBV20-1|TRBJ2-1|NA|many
CSAFHNEQFF
TGCAGTGCCTTCCACAATGAGCAGTTCTTC
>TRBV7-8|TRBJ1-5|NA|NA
CASSQTLGNQPQHF
TGTGCCAGCAGCCAGACACTCGGCAATCAGCCCCAGCATTTT
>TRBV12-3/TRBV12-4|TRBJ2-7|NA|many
CASSFGGPAREQYF
TGTGCCAGCAGTTTCGGGGGCCCGGCAAGGGAGCAGTACTTC
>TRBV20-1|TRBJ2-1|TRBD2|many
CSARDPGTSGSSYNEQFF
TGCAGTGCTAGAGACCCGGGGACTAGCGGCAGCTCCTACAATGAGCAGTTCTTC
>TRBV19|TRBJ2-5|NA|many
CASSRGLVGGTQYF
TGTGCCAGTAGTAGAGGACTTGTCGGCGGGACCCAGTACTTC
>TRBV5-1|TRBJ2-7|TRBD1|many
CASSSGQGSYEQYF
TGTGCCAGCAGTTCGGGACAGGGGTCCTACGAGCAGTACTTC
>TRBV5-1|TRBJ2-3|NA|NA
CASSDLASTDTQYF
TGCGCCAGCAGCGACCTCGCGTCCACAGATACGCAGTATTTT
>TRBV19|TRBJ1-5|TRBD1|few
CASSTPGQGSSNQPQHF
TGTGCCAGTAGCACCCCGGGACAGGGGTCCAGCAATCAGCCCCAGCATTTT
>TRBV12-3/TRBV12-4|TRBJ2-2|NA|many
CASALPAANTGELFF
TGTGCCAGCGCCTTACCAGCGGCGAACACCGGGGAGCTGTTTTTT
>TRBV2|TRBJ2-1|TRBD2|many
CASSVPGLAGGPGLNEQFF
TGTGCCAGCAGTGTCCCAGGACTAGCGGGAGGGCCTGGCCTAAATGAGCAGTTCTTC
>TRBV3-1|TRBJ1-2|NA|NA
CASSQSSTVRRGSDYGYTF
TGTGCCAGCAGCCAAAGTTCGACGGTGAGGAGGGGAAGTGACTATGGCTACACCTTC
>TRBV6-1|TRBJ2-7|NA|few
CASTTVNNPSSYEQYF
TGTGCCAGCACCACTGTGAATAACCCGAGCTCCTACGAGCAGTACTTC
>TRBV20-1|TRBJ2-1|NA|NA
CSARDVEGVNEQFF
TGCAGTGCTAGAGATGTGGAGGGAGTGAATGAGCAGTTCTTC
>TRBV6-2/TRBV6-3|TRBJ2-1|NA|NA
CASSFGTPYNEQFF
TGTGCCAGCAGCTTCGGGACTCCCTACAATGAGCAGTTCTTC
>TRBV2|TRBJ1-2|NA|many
CASSDTPGTGGYTF
TGTGCCAGCAGTGATACCCCGGGAACGGGTGGCTACACCTTC
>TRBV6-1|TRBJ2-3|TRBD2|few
CASSEASGSWDTQYF
TGTGCCAGCAGTGAGGCTAGCGGGAGTTGGGATACGCAGTATTTT
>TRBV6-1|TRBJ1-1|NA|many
CASSTPRGYRTEAFF
TGTGCCAGCAGTACCCCCCGAGGATATCGGACTGAAGCTTTCTTT
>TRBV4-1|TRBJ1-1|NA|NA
CASSQEGGGTEAFF
TGCGCCAGCAGCCAAGAAGGAGGTGGGACTGAAGCTTTCTTT
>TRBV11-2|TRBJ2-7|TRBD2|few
CASSPLKLAGPYEQYF
TGTGCCAGCAGCCCCCTTAAACTAGCGGGACCGTACGAGCAGTACTTC
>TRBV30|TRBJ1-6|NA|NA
CAWSKGDTFRALHF
TGTGCCTGGAGTAAGGGGGACACCTTTAGGGCCCTCCACTTT
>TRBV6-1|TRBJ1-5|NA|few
CASSERAGNQPQHF
TGTGCCAGCAGTGAACGGGCAGGCAATCAGCCCCAGCATTTT